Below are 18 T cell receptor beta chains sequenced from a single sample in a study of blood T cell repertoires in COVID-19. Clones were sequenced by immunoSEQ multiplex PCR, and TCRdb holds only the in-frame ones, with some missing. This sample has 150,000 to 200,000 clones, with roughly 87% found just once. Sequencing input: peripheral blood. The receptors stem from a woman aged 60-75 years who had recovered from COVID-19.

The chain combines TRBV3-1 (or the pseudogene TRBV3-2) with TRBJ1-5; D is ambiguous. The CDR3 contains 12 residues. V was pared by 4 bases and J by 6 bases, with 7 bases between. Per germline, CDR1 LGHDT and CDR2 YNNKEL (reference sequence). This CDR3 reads CASSPGGQPQHF. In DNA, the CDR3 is TGTGCCAGCAGCCCTGGAGGTCAGCCCCAGCATTTT.

For the CDR3, the DNA is TGTGCCAGCAGTTACTCGTACGCACTCAACTATGGCTACACCTTC. Protein sequence: CASSYSYALNYGYTF. This chain uses TRBV6-5 with TRBJ1-2; no reliable D call. Germline CDR1 and CDR2: MNHEY and SVGAGI. The V end was cut by 0 bases, the J end by 2 bases, with 10 bases between. This CDR3 has 15 residues.

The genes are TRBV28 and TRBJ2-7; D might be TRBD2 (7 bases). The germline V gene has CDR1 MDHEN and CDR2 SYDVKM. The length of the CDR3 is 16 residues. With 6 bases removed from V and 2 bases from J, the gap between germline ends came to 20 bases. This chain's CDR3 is CASSSGGQGLPYEQYF. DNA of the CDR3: TGTGCCAGCAGCTCCGGGGGGCAGGGTCTGCCCTACGAGCAGTACTTC.

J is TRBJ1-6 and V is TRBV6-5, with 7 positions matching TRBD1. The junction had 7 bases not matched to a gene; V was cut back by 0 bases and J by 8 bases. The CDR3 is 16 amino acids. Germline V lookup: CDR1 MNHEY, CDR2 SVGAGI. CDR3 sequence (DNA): TGTGCCAGCAGTTACTCAAGACAGGGAGGAGATTCACCCCTCCACTTT. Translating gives CASSYSRQGGDSPLHF.

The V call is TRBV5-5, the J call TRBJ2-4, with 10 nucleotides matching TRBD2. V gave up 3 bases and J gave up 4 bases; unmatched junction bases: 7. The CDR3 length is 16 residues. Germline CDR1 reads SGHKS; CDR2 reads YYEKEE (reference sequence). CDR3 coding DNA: TGTGCCAGCAGCTACAGACTAGCGGGTACTAAAAACATTCAGTACTTC. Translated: CASSYRLAGTKNIQYF. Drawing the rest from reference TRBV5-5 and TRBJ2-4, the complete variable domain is DAGVTQSPTHLIKTRGQQVTLRCSPISGHKSVSWYQQVLGQGPQFIFQYYEKEERGRGNFPDRFSARQFPNYSSELNVNALLLGDSALYLCASSYRLAGTKNIQYFGAGTRLSVL.

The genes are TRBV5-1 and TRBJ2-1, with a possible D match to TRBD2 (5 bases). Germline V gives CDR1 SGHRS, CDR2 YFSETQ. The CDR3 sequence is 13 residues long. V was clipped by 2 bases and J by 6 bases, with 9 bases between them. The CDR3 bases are TGCGCCAGCAGCTTAGGAGGAGCCAATGAGCAGTTCTTC. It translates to CASSLGGANEQFF.

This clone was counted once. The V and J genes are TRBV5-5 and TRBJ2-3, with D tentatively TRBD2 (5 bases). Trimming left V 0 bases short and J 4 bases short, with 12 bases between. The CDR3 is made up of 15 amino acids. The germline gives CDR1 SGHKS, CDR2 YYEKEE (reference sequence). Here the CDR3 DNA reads TGTGCCAGCAGCTTGGAAGTTATCGGGGCAGATACGCAGTATTTT. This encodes CASSLEVIGADTQYF.

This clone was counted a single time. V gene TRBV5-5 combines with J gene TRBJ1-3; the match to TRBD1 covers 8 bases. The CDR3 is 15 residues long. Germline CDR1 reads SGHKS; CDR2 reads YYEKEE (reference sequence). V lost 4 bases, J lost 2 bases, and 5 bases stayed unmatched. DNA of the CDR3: TGTGCCAGCAGCACACGACAGGGGACTGGAAACACCATATATTTT. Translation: CASSTRQGTGNTIYF. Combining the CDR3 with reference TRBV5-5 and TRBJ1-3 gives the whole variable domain DAGVTQSPTHLIKTRGQQVTLRCSPISGHKSVSWYQQVLGQGPQFIFQYYEKEERGRGNFPDRFSARQFPNYSSELNVNALLLGDSALYLCASSTRQGTGNTIYFGEGSWLTVV.

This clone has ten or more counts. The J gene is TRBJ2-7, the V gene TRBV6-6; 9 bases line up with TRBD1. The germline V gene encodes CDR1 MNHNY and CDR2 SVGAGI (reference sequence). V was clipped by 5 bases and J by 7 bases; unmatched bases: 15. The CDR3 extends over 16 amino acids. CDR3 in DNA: TGTGCCAGCAGTAGGGATGACGGGACAGGGAGTTGGGAGCAGTACTTC. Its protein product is CASSRDDGTGSWEQYF.

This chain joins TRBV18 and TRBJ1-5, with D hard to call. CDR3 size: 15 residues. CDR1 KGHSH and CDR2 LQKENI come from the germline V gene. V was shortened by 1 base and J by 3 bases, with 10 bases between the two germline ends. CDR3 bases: TGTGCCAGCTCACCACGGGCCAAAGACAATCAGCCCCAGCATTTT. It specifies CASSPRAKDNQPQHF.

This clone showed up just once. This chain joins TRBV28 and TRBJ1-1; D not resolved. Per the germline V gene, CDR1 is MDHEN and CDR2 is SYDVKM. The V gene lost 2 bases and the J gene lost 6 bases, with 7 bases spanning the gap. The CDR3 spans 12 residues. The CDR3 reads CASSLVSAEAFF. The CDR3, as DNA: TGTGCCAGCAGTTTAGTCTCCGCTGAAGCTTTCTTT.

In DNA, the CDR3 is TGTGCCAGCAGTTACTTTCGAGGAGATACGCAGTATTTT. Protein: CASSYFRGDTQYF. The chain carries TRBV6-5 and TRBJ2-3; no firm D call. The germline CDR1 and CDR2 sequences are MNHEY and SVGAGI. CDR3 length: 13 residues. Trimming took off 1 base at V and 5 bases at J, with 7 bases between the two ends.

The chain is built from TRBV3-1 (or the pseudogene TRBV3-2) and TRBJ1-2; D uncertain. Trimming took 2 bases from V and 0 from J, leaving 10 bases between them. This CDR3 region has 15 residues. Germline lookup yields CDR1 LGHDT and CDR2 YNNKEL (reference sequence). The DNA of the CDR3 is TGTGCCAGCAGCCAAAGCGCAGTAGCTAACTATGGCTACACCTTC. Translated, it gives CASSQSAVANYGYTF.

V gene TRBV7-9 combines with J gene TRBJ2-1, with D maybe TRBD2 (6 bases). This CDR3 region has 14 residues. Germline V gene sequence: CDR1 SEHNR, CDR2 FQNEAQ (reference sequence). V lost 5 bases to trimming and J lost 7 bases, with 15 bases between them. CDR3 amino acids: CASSPQWGTNEQFF. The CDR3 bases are TGTGCCAGCAGCCCCCAGTGGGGGACTAATGAGCAGTTCTTC. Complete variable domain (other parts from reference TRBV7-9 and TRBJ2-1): DTGVSQNPRHKITKRGQNVTFRCDPISEHNRLYWYRQTLGQGPEFLTYFQNEAQLEKSRLLSDRFSAERPKGSFSTLEIQRTEQGDSAMYLCASSPQWGTNEQFFGPGTRLTVL.

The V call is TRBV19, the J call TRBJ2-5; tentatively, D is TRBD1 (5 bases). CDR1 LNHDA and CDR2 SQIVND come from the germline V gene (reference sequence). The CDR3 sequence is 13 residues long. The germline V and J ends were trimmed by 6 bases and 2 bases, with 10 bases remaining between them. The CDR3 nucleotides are TGTGCCAGTAGCAGGGATGCACAAGAGACCCAGTACTTC. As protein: CASSRDAQETQYF.

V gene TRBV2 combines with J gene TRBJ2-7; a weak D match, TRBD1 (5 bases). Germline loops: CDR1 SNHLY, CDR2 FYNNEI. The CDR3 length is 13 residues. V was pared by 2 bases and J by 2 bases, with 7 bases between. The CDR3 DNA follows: TGTGCCAGCAGTGAACAGGGCCCCTACGAGCAGTACTTC. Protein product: CASSEQGPYEQYF.

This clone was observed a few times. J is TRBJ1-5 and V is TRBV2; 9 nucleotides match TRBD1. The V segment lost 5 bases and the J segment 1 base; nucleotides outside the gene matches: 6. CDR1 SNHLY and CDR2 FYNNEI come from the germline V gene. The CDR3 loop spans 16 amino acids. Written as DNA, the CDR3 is TGTGCCAGCAGTCCTAGACAGGGGGGAAGCAATCAGCCCCAGCATTTT. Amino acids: CASSPRQGGSNQPQHF.

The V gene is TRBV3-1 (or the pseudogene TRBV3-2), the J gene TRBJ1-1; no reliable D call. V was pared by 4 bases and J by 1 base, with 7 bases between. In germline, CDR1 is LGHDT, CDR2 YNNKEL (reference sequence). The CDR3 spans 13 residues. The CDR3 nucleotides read TGTGCCAGCAGCCCCCGAGAGAACACTGAAGCTTTCTTT. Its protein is CASSPRENTEAFF.